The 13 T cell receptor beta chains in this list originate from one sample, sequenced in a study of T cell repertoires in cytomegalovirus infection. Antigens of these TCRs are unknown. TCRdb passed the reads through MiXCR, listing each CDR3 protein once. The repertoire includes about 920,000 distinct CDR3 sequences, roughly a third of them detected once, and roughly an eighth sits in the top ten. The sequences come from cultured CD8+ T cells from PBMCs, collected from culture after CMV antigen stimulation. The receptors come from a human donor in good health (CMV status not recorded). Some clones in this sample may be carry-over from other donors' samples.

CDR3 in DNA: TGTGCCAGCCAAGAGGGGGGCCTCACCGGGGAGCTGTTTTTT. The encoded protein is CASQEGGLTGELFF. The chain uses TRBV7-6 and TRBJ2-2; D might be TRBD1 or TRBD2, each matching 6 bases. Germline CDR1 reads SGHVS; CDR2 reads FNYEAQ. Trimming removed 8 bases from V and 4 bases from J, with 14 bases in between. CDR3 size: 14 residues. Using reference TRBV7-6 and TRBJ2-2 for the parts outside the CDR3, the full variable domain is GAGVSQSPRYKVTKRGQDVALRCDPISGHVSLYWYRQALGQGPEFLTYFNYEAQQDKSGLPNDRFSAERPEGSISTLTIQRTEQRDSAMYRCASQEGGLTGELFFGEGSRLTVL.

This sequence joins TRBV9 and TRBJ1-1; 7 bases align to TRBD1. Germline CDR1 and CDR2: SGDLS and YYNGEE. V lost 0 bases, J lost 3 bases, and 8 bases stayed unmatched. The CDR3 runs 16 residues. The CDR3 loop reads CASSVAPARGYTEAFF. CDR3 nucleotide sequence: TGTGCCAGCAGCGTAGCCCCGGCCAGGGGGTACACTGAAGCTTTCTTT.

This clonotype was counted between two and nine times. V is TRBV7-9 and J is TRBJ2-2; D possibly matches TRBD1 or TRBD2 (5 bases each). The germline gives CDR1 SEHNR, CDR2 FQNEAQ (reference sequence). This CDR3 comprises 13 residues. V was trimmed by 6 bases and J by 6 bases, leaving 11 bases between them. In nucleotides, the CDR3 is TGTGCCAGCAGGACCCAGGGAGCCGGGGAGCTGTTTTTT. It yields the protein CASRTQGAGELFF.

The CDR3 DNA is TGTGCCAGCAGCCCCCCCTGGGGCAGGGGCGACACTGAAGCTTTCTTT. Protein product: CASSPPWGRGDTEAFF. This chain connects TRBV7-9 to TRBJ1-1; D is perhaps TRBD1 (6 bases). The CDR3 covers 16 residues. Germline V gene lookup returns CDR1 SEHNR and CDR2 FQNEAQ (reference sequence). V gave up 5 bases and J gave up 3 bases, with 19 bases separating them.

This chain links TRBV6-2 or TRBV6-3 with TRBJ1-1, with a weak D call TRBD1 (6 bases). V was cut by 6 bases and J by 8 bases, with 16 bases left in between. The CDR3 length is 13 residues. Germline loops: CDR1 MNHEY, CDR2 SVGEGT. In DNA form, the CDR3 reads TGTGCCAGCAGGGAACAAACGGACAGAGAAGCTTTCTTT. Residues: CASREQTDREAFF.

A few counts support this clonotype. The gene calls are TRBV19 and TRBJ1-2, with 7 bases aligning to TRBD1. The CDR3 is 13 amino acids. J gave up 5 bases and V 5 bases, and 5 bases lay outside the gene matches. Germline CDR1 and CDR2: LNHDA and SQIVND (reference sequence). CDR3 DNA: TGTGCCAGTAGTTTCCGGGACAGATATGGCTACACCTTC. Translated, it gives CASSFRDRYGYTF.

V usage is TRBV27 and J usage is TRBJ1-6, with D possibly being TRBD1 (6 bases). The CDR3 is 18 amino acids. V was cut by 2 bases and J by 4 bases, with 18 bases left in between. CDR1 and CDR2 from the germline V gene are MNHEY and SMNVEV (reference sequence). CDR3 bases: TGTGCCAGCAGTTTAGAGGGGACACCCCGAAGGTATAATTCACCCCTCCACTTT. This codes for CASSLEGTPRRYNSPLHF.

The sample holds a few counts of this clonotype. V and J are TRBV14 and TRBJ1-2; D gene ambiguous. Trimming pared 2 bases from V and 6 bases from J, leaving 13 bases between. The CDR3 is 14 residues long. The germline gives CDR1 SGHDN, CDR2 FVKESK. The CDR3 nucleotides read TGTGCCAGCAGCCAATTTCGGCGTTCAGATGGCTACACCTTC. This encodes CASSQFRRSDGYTF.

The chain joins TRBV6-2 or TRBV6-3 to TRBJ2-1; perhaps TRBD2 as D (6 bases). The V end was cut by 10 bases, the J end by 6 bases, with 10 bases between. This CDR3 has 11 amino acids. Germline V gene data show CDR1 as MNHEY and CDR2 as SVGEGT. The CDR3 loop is CATVGGNEQFF. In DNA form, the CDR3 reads TGTGCCACCGTGGGGGGCAATGAGCAGTTCTTC.

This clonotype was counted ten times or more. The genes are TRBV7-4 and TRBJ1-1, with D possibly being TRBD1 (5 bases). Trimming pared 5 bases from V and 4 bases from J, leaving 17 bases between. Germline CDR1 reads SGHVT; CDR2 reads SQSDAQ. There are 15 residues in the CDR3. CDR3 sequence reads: CASSLGTGPGTEAFF. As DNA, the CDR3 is TGTGCCAGCAGCCTTGGGACCGGCCCGGGCACTGAAGCTTTCTTT.

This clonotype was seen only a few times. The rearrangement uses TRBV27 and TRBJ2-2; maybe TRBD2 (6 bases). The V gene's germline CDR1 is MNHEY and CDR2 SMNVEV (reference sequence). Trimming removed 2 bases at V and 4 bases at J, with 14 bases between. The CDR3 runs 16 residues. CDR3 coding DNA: TGTGCCAGCAGTTTAGTAAGCGGGCCCTTCACCGGGGAGCTGTTTTTT. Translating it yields CASSLVSGPFTGELFF.

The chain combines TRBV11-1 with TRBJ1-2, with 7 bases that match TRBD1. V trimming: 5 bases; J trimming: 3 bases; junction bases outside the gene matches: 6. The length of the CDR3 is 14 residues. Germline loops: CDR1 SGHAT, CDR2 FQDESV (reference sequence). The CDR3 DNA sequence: TGTGCCAGCAGCGAGACAGGGTTGGACTATGGCTACACCTTC. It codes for CASSETGLDYGYTF.

CDR3 in amino acids: CASSPLFSLLQETQYF. The CDR3 nucleotides read TGTGCCAGCAGCCCCCTCTTTTCACTACTCCAAGAGACCCAGTACTTC. The rearrangement uses TRBV28 and TRBJ2-5; no definite D call. This CDR3 is built from 16 residues. The V gene lost 6 bases and the J gene lost 1 base, with 18 bases spanning the gap. Germline CDR1 and CDR2: MDHEN and SYDVKM.